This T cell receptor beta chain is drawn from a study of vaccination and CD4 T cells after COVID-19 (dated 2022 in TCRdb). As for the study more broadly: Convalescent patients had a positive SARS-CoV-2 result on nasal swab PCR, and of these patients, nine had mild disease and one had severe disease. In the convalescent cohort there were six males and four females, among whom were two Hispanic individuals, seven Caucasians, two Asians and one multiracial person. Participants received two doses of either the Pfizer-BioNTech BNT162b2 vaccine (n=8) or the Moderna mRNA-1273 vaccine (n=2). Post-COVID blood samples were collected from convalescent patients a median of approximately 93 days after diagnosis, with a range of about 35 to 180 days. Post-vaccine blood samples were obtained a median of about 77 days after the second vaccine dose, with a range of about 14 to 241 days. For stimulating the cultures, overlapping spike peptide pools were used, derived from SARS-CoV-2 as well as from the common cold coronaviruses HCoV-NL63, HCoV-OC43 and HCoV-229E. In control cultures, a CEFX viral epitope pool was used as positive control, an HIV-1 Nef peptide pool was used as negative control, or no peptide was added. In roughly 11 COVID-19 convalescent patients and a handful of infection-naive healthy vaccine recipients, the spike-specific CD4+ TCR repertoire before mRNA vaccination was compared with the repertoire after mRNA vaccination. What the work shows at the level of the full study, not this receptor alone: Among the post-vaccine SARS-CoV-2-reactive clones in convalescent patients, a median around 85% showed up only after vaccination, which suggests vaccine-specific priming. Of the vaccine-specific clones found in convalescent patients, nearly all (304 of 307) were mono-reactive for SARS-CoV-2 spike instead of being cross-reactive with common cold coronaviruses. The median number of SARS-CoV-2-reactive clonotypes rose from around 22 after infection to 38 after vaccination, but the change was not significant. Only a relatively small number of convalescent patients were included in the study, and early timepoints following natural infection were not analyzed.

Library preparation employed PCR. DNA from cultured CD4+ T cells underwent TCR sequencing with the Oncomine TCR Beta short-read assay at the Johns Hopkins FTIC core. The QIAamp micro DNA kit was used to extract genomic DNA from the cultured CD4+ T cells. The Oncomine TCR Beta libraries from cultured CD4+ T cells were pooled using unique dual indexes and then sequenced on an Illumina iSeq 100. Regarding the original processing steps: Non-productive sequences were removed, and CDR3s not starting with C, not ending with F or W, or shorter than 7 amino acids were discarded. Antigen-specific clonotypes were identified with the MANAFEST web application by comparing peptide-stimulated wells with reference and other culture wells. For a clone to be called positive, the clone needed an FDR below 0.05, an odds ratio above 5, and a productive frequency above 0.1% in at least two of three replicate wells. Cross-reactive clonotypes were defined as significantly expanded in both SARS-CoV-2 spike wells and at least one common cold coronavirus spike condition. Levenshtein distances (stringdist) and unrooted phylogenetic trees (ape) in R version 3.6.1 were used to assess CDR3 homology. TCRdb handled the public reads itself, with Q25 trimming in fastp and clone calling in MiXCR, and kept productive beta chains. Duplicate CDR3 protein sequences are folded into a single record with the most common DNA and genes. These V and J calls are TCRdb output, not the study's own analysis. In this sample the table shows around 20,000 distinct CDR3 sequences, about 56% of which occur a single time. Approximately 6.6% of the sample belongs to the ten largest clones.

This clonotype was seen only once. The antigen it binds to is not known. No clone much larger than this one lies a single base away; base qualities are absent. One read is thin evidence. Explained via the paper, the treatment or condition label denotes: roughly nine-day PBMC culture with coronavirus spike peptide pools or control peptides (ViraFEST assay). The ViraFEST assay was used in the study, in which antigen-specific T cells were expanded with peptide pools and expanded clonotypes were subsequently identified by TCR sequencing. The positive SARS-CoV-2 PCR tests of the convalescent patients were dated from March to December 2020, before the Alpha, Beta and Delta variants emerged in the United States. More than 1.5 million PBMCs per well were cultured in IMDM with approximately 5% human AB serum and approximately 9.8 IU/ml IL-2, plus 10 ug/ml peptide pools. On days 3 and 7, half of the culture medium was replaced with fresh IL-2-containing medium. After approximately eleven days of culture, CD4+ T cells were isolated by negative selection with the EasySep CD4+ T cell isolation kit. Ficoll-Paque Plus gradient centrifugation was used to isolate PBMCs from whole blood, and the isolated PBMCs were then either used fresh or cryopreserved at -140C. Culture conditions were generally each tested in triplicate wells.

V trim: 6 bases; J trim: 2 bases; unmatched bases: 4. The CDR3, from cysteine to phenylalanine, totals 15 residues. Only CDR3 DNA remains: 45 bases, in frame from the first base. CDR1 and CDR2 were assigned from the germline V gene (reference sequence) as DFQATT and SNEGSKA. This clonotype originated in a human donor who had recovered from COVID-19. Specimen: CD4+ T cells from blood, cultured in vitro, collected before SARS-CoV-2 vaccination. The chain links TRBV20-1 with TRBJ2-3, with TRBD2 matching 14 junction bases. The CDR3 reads CSATTSGRVTDTQYF. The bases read TGCAGTGCCACGACTAGCGGGAGGGTCACAGATACGCAGTATTTT.